Listed below are T cell receptor beta chains from one sample, sequenced in a study of blood T cell repertoires in COVID-19. Libraries were prepared by immunoSEQ multiplex PCR; TCRdb keeps only in-frame clonotypes and omits some of them. Of tens of thousands of clones listed, 80% to 90% are singletons. Sequencing used peripheral blood. These receptors came from a woman aged 70-85 years with acute or convalescent COVID-19. CDR3s include the opening cysteine and the closing phenylalanine or tryptophan. A D gene is named only where the DNA matches it firmly. The listing skips clone size in some rows; elsewhere it reads once, few, many or a size class.

D gene,V gene,clone size,J gene,CDR3 protein,CDR3 DNA
TRBD1,TRBV7-2,few,TRBJ1-5,CASSLGDRVNNQPQHF,TGTGCCAGCAGCTTAGGGGACAGGGTGAACAATCAGCCCCAGCATTTT
-,TRBV5-1,-,TRBJ1-4,CASSLERIQNEKLFF,TGCGCCAGCAGCTTGGAGCGGATCCAAAATGAAAAACTGTTTTTT
-,TRBV5-1,-,TRBJ2-1,CASSLIGAFDNEQFF,TGCGCCAGCAGCTTGATAGGGGCGTTCGACAATGAGCAGTTCTTC
TRBD2,TRBV20-1,-,TRBJ2-5,CSASFRGEGGTQYF,TGCAGTGCTAGTTTCCGGGGGGAAGGAGGGACCCAGTACTTC
-,TRBV30,-,TRBJ1-2,CAWSDQGTYGYTF,TGTGCCTGGAGTGATCAGGGAACCTATGGCTACACCTTC
-,TRBV5-5,-,TRBJ2-5,CASSVLPPGVGETQYF,TGTGCCAGCAGCGTACTACCCCCGGGGGTCGGGGAGACCCAGTACTTC
-,TRBV27,-,TRBJ1-6,CASSFGGSPLHF,TGTGCCAGCAGTTTTGGGGGGTCACCCCTCCACTTT
TRBD2,TRBV18,-,TRBJ2-1,CASSRGLAGGNEQFF,TGTGCCAGCTCAAGGGGACTAGCGGGGGGCAATGAGCAGTTCTTC
TRBD1,TRBV6-1,-,TRBJ2-1,CASSEQAGQGSDEQFF,TGTGCCAGCAGTGAACAAGCGGGACAGGGCTCGGATGAGCAGTTCTTC
TRBD2,TRBV4-3,-,TRBJ2-3,CASSPTSGGRHTQYF,TGCGCCAGCAGCCCGACTAGCGGGGGGCGACATACGCAGTATTTT
TRBD2,TRBV7-3,-,TRBJ2-3,CASSSNGLAGADTQYF,TGTGCCAGCAGCTCGAACGGACTAGCGGGAGCAGATACGCAGTATTTT
-,TRBV19,-,TRBJ2-6,CASSIGVSGANVLTF,TGTGCCAGTAGTATCGGAGTTTCTGGGGCCAACGTCCTGACTTTC
-,TRBV4-3,-,TRBJ2-5,CASSQDSIMGQRGETQYF,TGCGCCAGCAGCCAAGATAGTATAATGGGACAACGAGGAGAGACCCAGTACTTC
TRBD1,TRBV5-1,-,TRBJ1-5,CASSMGQGDQPQHF,TGCGCCAGCAGCATGGGACAGGGCGATCAGCCCCAGCATTTT
-,TRBV15,-,TRBJ1-2,CATSREAGNGYTF,TGTGCCACCAGCAGAGAGGCAGGCAATGGCTACACCTTC
TRBD2,TRBV7-3,-,TRBJ2-2,CASSSTSGRAGELFF,TGTGCCAGCAGCTCGACTAGCGGGAGGGCCGGGGAGCTGTTTTTT
TRBD2,TRBV7-3,-,TRBJ2-2,CASSLGLANTGELFF,TGTGCCAGCAGCTTAGGACTAGCAAACACCGGGGAGCTGTTTTTT
TRBD1,TRBV27,-,TRBJ2-1,CASIGRNRGREQFF,TGTGCCAGCATAGGCCGGAACAGGGGACGCGAGCAGTTCTTC
TRBD1,TRBV28,once,TRBJ1-6,CASSFGDRVNSPLHF,TGTGCCAGCAGTTTCGGGGACAGGGTAAATTCACCCCTCCACTTT
TRBD1,TRBV10-3,once,TRBJ2-4,CAIRGQGAYIQYF,TGTGCCATCAGAGGACAGGGGGCTTACATTCAGTACTTC
-,TRBV2,few,TRBJ1-5,CASSESGNGQPQHF,TGTGCCAGCAGTGAATCGGGAAATGGTCAGCCCCAGCATTTT
TRBD1,TRBV5-8,once,TRBJ2-5,CASSLQGVETQYF,TGTGCCAGCAGCTTACAGGGGGTGGAGACCCAGTACTTC
-,TRBV12-3/TRBV12-4,-,TRBJ1-1,CASSRPGTEAFF,TGTGCCAGCAGCCGTCCGGGGACTGAAGCTTTCTTT
-,TRBV19,-,TRBJ1-1,CASRSQMNTEAFF,TGTGCCAGTAGGAGCCAAATGAACACTGAAGCTTTCTTT
TRBD1,TRBV19,-,TRBJ2-2,CASRGGAGTGELFF,TGTGCCAGTAGAGGGGGCGCAGGCACCGGGGAGCTGTTTTTT
TRBD1,TRBV19,-,TRBJ2-1,CASRPTGNRDEQFF,TGTGCCAGTAGACCGACAGGGAATAGGGATGAGCAGTTCTTC
-,TRBV7-9,-,TRBJ2-2,CASSLIGIGGELFF,TGTGCCAGCAGCTTAATCGGGATCGGCGGGGAGCTGTTTTTT
-,TRBV28,-,TRBJ1-5,CASSPTLEPQHF,TGTGCCAGCAGCCCAACTCTAGAGCCCCAGCATTTT
-,TRBV12-3/TRBV12-4,-,TRBJ2-1,CASSAGLTEQFF,TGTGCCAGCAGTGCAGGGCTCACTGAGCAGTTCTTC
TRBD2,TRBV18,-,TRBJ2-5,CASSPPGLAVQETQYF,TGTGCCAGCTCACCCCCGGGACTAGCGGTTCAAGAGACCCAGTACTTC
-,TRBV5-1,-,TRBJ2-5,CASSRDTETQYF,TGCGCCAGCAGCCGGGACACAGAGACCCAGTACTTC
-,TRBV10-1,-,TRBJ2-5,CASSGGGTQETQYF,TGCGCCAGCAGTGGAGGGGGTACCCAAGAGACCCAGTACTTC
-,TRBV24-1,-,TRBJ2-1,CATSGKGGTITNEQFF,TGTGCCACCAGTGGCAAGGGGGGGACTATAACCAATGAGCAGTTCTTC
-,TRBV20-1,-,TRBJ2-5,CSPLEGETQYF,TGCAGTCCTTTAGAGGGTGAGACCCAGTACTTC
TRBD2,TRBV9,once,TRBJ2-3,CASSVGVGGGTGPSTDTQYF,TGTGCCAGCAGCGTAGGTGTGGGGGGAGGGACCGGTCCTAGCACAGATACGCAGTATTTT
TRBD2,TRBV3-1/TRBV3-2,-,TRBJ2-5,CASRASGPQETQYF,TGTGCCAGTAGGGCTAGCGGGCCCCAAGAGACCCAGTACTTC
-,TRBV6-5,-,TRBJ1-2,CAGSYSMRARTYGYTF,TGTGCCGGCAGTTACTCGATGAGGGCACGGACCTATGGCTACACCTTC